These 25 T cell receptor beta chains came from one sample sequenced in a study of OX40 agonist ivuxolimab in advanced cancers. Receptor amplification or capture employed the immunoSEQ multiplex PCR assay. As stored in TCRdb, this immuneACCESS dataset retains in-frame rearrangements with V and J assigned. A fraction of the clones does not appear; measured against another copy, unresolved V genes explain less than half of the discrepancy, and the remainder lacks a known reason. In this sample the table shows 60,000 to 65,000 clones, approximately 84% of which occur a single time. In total, the top ten clones hold around 9.5% of the sample. The sample was CD4+ or CD8+ T cells sorted from blood, taken in a trial of the OX40 agonist ivuxolimab. These receptors were obtained from an adult with an advanced solid tumor such as melanoma, head and neck, liver or kidney cancer.

This chain links TRBV4-2 with TRBJ2-1, with D uncertain. Between the trimmed V and J ends, which lost 4 bases and 4 bases, there was a span of 14 bases. CDR1 and CDR2 from the germline V gene are LGHNA and YNFKEQ. The CDR3 is 15 amino acids. CDR3 region: CASSPRLAGYNEQFF. CDR3 nucleotides: TGTGCCAGCAGCCCGAGACTCGCAGGATACAATGAGCAGTTCTTC.

The genes are TRBV5-6 and TRBJ2-7; tentatively, D is TRBD1 (6 bases). The CDR3 covers 16 residues. V lost 4 bases and J lost 0, with 17 bases in between. Germline loops: CDR1 SGHDT, CDR2 YYEEEE. Written as DNA, the CDR3 is TGTGCCAGCAGCGTTTACGGACAGTCCGCCTCCTACGAGCAGTACTTC. This translates into CASSVYGQSASYEQYF.

This clone was seen a single time. This sequence joins TRBV30 and TRBJ2-7; possibly TRBD1 or TRBD2 for D (5 bases each). Germline V gene data show CDR1 as GTSNPN and CDR2 as SVGIG (reference sequence). V was cut by 0 bases and J by 6 bases, with 18 bases left in between. There are 15 residues in the CDR3. Written as DNA, the CDR3 is TGTGCCTGGAGTGTCCGCCATGGGACGGCGACCGAGCAGTACTTC. Its protein product is CAWSVRHGTATEQYF.

This chain connects TRBV18 to TRBJ2-1, with 7 nucleotides matching TRBD1. This CDR3 has 15 amino acids. Germline assignment: CDR1 KGHSH and CDR2 LQKENI. J gave up 0 bases and V 6 bases, and 5 bases lay outside the gene matches. CDR3 loop: CASSADRSSYNEQFF. Written as DNA, the CDR3 is TGTGCCAGCTCCGCGGACAGGAGCTCCTACAATGAGCAGTTCTTC.

This CDR3 reads CASSQEVVSSYEQYF. CDR3 DNA sequence: TGTGCCAGCAGCCAAGAGGTAGTTAGCTCCTACGAGCAGTACTTC. The chain combines TRBV4-2 with TRBJ2-7; D call uncertain. The CDR3 runs to 15 residues. Germline V lookup: CDR1 LGHNA, CDR2 YNFKEQ. V was pared by 0 bases and J by 0 bases, with 9 bases between.

The chain carries TRBV5-6 and TRBJ2-3; D might be TRBD2 (5 bases). V was shortened by 0 bases and J by 0 bases, with 14 bases between the two germline ends. CDR3 length: 17 amino acids. Per germline, CDR1 SGHDT and CDR2 YYEEEE. The chain's CDR3 is CASSLGFGDPSTDTQYF. CDR3 bases: TGTGCCAGCAGCTTGGGGTTCGGGGATCCTAGCACAGATACGCAGTATTTT.

The chain recombines TRBV6-1 with TRBJ1-5, with no clear D. The CDR3 sequence is 12 residues long. V was cut by 2 bases and J by 6 bases, with 5 bases left in between. Per germline, CDR1 MNHNS and CDR2 SASEGT. The CDR3 DNA sequence: TGTGCCAGCAGTGAATGGGGTCAGCCCCAGCATTTT. Its protein is CASSEWGQPQHF.

The rearrangement links TRBV7-9 to TRBJ1-2; D might be TRBD1 (5 bases). CDR1 is SEHNR, CDR2 FQNEAQ, per germline (reference sequence). CDR3 length: 15 amino acids. Between the trimmed V and J ends, which lost 2 bases and 6 bases, there was a span of 16 bases. The CDR3 spells CASSLSSAEGHGYTF. As DNA, the CDR3 is TGTGCCAGCAGCTTATCGTCGGCAGAGGGGCATGGCTACACCTTC.

This chain connects TRBV9 to TRBJ2-1; 12 bases line up with TRBD2. The germline V gene has CDR1 SGDLS and CDR2 YYNGEE. There are 15 residues in the CDR3. After removal of 3 bases from V and 4 bases from J, the junction contained 2 bases not matched to a gene. The CDR3 sequence is CASSASGGEYNEQFF. For the CDR3, the DNA is TGTGCCAGCAGCGCTAGCGGGGGGGAATACAATGAGCAGTTCTTC. The full variable domain, rest sourced from reference TRBV9 and TRBJ2-1, is DSGVTQTPKHLITATGQRVTLRCSPRSGDLSVYWYQQSLDQGLQFLIQYYNGEERAKGNILERFSAQQFPDLHSELNLSSLELGDSALYFCASSASGGEYNEQFFGPGTRLTVL.

This clone has at least ten counts. The rearrangement joins TRBV28 to TRBJ1-1; 8 nucleotides agree with TRBD1. Trimming took 6 bases from V and 10 from J; bases not matched to a gene: 16. CDR3 length equals 15 residues. Germline values: CDR1 MDHEN, CDR2 SYDVKM. CDR3 region: CASSPTLGTGGRAFF. CDR3 coding DNA: TGTGCCAGCAGCCCGACCCTCGGGACAGGAGGTAGAGCTTTCTTT.

This chain connects TRBV11-2 to TRBJ1-1, with D possibly being TRBD1 (6 bases). Trimming removed 6 bases at V and 9 bases at J, with 17 bases between. The CDR3 loop spans 13 amino acids. From germline, CDR1 is SGHAT and CDR2 FQNNGV. The CDR3 DNA is TGTGCCAGCAGGATCAATGGGGGGCCTCAAGCTTTCTTT. It encodes CASRINGGPQAFF.

This clone was found once. The chain links TRBV7-2 to TRBJ2-7, with TRBD1 matching over 8 bases. The CDR3 loop spans 14 amino acids. Germline V gives CDR1 SGHTA, CDR2 FQGNSA. V lost 2 bases and J lost 2; bases outside the gene matches: 2. The CDR3 sequence is CASSLQDRAYEQYF. CDR3 coding DNA: TGTGCCAGCAGCTTACAGGACAGGGCCTACGAGCAGTACTTC.

V and J are TRBV4-3 and TRBJ2-3; TRBD2 aligns across 8 bases. V was pared by 5 bases and J by 1 base, with 5 bases of the junction left unmatched. Germline loops: CDR1 LGHNA, CDR2 YSLEER. The CDR3 is 15 residues long. CDR3 nucleotide sequence: TGCGCCAGCAGCATTACTAGCGGCGGCACAGATACGCAGTATTTT. The encoded protein is CASSITSGGTDTQYF.

The rearrangement links TRBV5-6 to TRBJ2-5, with unresolved D. This CDR3 spans 14 amino acids. Germline CDR1 and CDR2: SGHDT and YYEEEE. V shed 2 bases and J shed 2 bases, with 10 bases lying between them. The DNA of the CDR3 is TGTGCCAGCAGCTTCGGCAGTCTACAAGAGACCCAGTACTTC. This encodes CASSFGSLQETQYF.

This rearrangement joins TRBV10-3 to TRBJ1-3; 10 bases fit TRBD1. V dropped 4 bases and J dropped 4; count of bases not matched to a gene: 4. Germline CDR1 ENHRY, CDR2 SYGVKD. CDR3 length equals 15 residues. CDR3 protein: CAISGQGAQGNTIYF. The CDR3 DNA sequence: TGTGCCATCAGTGGACAGGGGGCACAGGGAAACACCATATATTTT.

This sequence joins TRBV19 and TRBJ2-2, with D possibly matching TRBD2 (6 bases). V dropped 2 bases and J dropped 2 bases, with 9 bases sitting between them. CDR3 length equals 15 residues. CDR1 is LNHDA, CDR2 SQIVND, per germline (reference sequence). In DNA, the CDR3 is TGTGCCAGTAGTATATGGGGAGGTAACACCGGGGAGCTGTTTTTT. This encodes CASSIWGGNTGELFF.

The V and J genes are TRBV5-1 and TRBJ2-5; D possibly uses TRBD1 or TRBD2 (5 bases each). This CDR3 has 14 amino acids. The germline V gene encodes CDR1 SGHRS and CDR2 YFSETQ. The V gene lost 4 bases and the J gene lost 3 bases, with 13 bases spanning the gap. The CDR3 sequence is CASSPGTVEETQYF. CDR3 in DNA: TGCGCCAGCAGCCCAGGGACCGTAGAAGAGACCCAGTACTTC. The complete variable domain, with remaining parts taken from reference TRBV5-1 and TRBJ2-5, reads KAGVTQTPRYLIKTRGQQVTLSCSPISGHRSVSWYQQTPGQGLQFLFEYFSETQRNKGNFPGRFSGRQFSNSRSEMNVSTLELGDSALYLCASSPGTVEETQYFGPGTRLLVL.

This chain connects TRBV7-2 to TRBJ1-2; perhaps TRBD1 as D (5 bases). Trimming took off 1 base at V and 2 bases at J, with 11 bases between the two ends. Germline lookup yields CDR1 SGHTA and CDR2 FQGNSA. There are 15 residues in the CDR3. Here the CDR3 reads CASSLGQGGNYGYTF. In nucleotides, the CDR3 is TGTGCCAGCAGCTTAGGGCAGGGAGGAAACTATGGCTACACCTTC.

The sample holds one count of this clone. This sequence joins TRBV18 and TRBJ1-1; no firm D call. V lost 3 bases to trimming and J lost 0 bases, with 8 bases between them. The germline V gene has CDR1 KGHSH and CDR2 LQKENI. This CDR3 is 14 amino acids long. CDR3 nucleotides: TGTGCCAGCTCACCGCGGCAGCTGAACACTGAAGCTTTCTTT. Its translation is CASSPRQLNTEAFF.

The chain joins TRBV30 to TRBJ1-2; D remains unclear. The CDR3 consists of 14 residues. Germline V gene lookup returns CDR1 GTSNPN and CDR2 SVGIG (reference sequence). V lost 0 bases to trimming and J lost 1 base, with 9 bases between them. Written as DNA, the CDR3 is TGTGCCTGGAGTGTAGGTGAAGATAACTATGGCTACACCTTC. This translates into CAWSVGEDNYGYTF.

V is TRBV11-2 and J is TRBJ2-7; D is undetermined. Germline CDR1 SGHAT, CDR2 FQNNGV. V was pared by 0 bases and J by 5 bases, with 14 bases between. CDR3 length equals 15 residues. The CDR3 DNA follows: TGTGCCAGCAGCTTAGACTCGGGCCACAGAGACGAGCAGTACTTC. Its protein product is CASSLDSGHRDEQYF.

The V call is TRBV14, the J call TRBJ1-6; 7 bases line up with TRBD1. CDR1 and CDR2 (germline): SGHDN, FVKESK. The CDR3 covers 15 residues. Losses at the gene ends were 4 bases for V and 7 bases for J; bases not matched to a gene: 7. The CDR3 is CASSRRQGANSPLHF. CDR3 nucleotides: TGTGCCAGCAGCCGCAGACAGGGCGCCAATTCACCCCTCCACTTT.

Comment on this clone: The sample carries other DNA sequences with the same CDR3. The chain recombines TRBV7-3 with TRBJ1-1; no clear D. In germline, CDR1 is SGHTA, CDR2 FQGTGA. The CDR3 consists of 13 residues. V was pared by 2 bases and J by 1 base, with 5 bases between. The CDR3 nucleotides are TGTGCCAGCAGCTTAGGAACGAACACTGAAGCTTTCTTT. It is translated as CASSLGTNTEAFF. Using reference TRBV7-3 and TRBJ1-1 for the parts outside the CDR3, the full variable domain is GAGVSQTPSNKVTEKGKYVELRCDPISGHTALYWYRQSLGQGPEFLIYFQGTGAADDSGLPNDRFFAVRPEGSVSTLKIQRTERGDSAVYLCASSLGTNTEAFFGQGTRLTVV.

The chain has TRBV11-3 and TRBJ2-7; 11 nucleotides line up with TRBD1. The CDR3 covers 15 residues. The trim removed 3 bases at V and 3 bases at J, leaving 4 bases unmatched. The germline gives CDR1 SGHNT, CDR2 YENEEA. CDR3 nucleotides: TGTGCCAGCAGCTTCTCCGGGACAGGGGGCTACGAGCAGTACTTC. This gives the protein CASSFSGTGGYEQYF.

The chain is built from TRBV28 and TRBJ2-1, with 8 positions matching TRBD1. The germline CDR1 and CDR2 sequences are MDHEN and SYDVKM. Unmatched junction bases numbered 7, after V lost 3 bases and J lost 0 bases. The CDR3 is 17 amino acids. The CDR3 reads CASSLVQGVSSYNEQFF. Here the CDR3 DNA reads TGTGCCAGCAGTTTGGTACAGGGGGTGAGCTCCTACAATGAGCAGTTCTTC. Filled out from reference TRBV28 and TRBJ2-1, the complete variable domain reads DVKVTQSSRYLVKRTGEKVFLECVQDMDHENMFWYRQDPGLGLRLIYFSYDVKMKEKGDIPEGYSVSREKKERFSLILESASTNQTSMYLCASSLVQGVSSYNEQFFGPGTRLTVL.